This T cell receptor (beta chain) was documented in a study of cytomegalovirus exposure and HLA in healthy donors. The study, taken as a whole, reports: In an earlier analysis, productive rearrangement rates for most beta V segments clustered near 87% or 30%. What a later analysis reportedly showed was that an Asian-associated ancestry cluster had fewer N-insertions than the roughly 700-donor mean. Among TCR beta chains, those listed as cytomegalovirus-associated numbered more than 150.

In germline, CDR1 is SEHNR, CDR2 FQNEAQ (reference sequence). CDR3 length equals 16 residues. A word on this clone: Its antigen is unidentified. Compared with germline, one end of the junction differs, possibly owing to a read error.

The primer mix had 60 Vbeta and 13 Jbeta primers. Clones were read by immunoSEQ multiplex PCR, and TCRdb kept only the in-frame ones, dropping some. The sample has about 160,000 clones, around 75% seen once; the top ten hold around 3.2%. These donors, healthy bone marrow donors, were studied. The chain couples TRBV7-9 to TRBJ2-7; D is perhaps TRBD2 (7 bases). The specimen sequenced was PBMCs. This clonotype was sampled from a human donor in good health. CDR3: CSSSLAGGGSSYEQYF. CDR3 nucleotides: TGTTCCAGCAGCTTAGCGGGCGGGGGCAGCTCCTACGAGCAGTACTTC.